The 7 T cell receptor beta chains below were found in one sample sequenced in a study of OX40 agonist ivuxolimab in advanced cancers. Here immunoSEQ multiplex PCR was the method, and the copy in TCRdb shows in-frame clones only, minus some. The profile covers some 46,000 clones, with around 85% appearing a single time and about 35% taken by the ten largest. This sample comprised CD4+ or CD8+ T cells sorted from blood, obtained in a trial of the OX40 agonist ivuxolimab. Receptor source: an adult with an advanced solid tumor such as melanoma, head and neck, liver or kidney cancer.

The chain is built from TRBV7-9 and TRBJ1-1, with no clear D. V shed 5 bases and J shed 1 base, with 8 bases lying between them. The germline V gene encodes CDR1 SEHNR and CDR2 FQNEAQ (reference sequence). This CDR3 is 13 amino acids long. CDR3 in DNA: TGTGCCAGCAGCCTTAGGCGGAACACTGAAGCTTTCTTT. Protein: CASSLRRNTEAFF.

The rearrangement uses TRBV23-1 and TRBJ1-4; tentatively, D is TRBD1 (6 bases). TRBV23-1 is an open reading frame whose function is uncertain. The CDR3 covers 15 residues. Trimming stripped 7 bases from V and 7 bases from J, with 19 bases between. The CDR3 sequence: CASIPRKQGCEKLFF. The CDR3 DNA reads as TGCGCCAGCATTCCGAGGAAACAGGGTTGTGAAAAACTGTTTTTT.

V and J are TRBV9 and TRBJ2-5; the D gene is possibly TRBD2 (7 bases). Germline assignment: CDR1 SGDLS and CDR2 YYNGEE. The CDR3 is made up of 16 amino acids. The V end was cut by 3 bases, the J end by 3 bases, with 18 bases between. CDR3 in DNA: TGTGCCAGCAGCGCCCCGGGGAGGGGGGATAAAGAGACCCAGTACTTC. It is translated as CASSAPGRGDKETQYF. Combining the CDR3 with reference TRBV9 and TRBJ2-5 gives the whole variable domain DSGVTQTPKHLITATGQRVTLRCSPRSGDLSVYWYQQSLDQGLQFLIQYYNGEERAKGNILERFSAQQFPDLHSELNLSSLELGDSALYFCASSAPGRGDKETQYFGPGTRLLVL.

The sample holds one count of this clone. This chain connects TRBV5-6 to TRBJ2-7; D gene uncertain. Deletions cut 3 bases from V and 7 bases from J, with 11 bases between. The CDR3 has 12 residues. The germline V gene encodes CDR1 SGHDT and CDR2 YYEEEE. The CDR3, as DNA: TGTGCCAGCAGCTACAGTGCTCTGGAGCAGTACTTC. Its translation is CASSYSALEQYF. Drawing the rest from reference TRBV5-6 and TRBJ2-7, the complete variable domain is DAGVTQSPTHLIKTRGQQVTLRCSPKSGHDTVSWYQQALGQGPQFIFQYYEEEERQRGNFPDRFSGHQFPNYSSELNVNALLLGDSALYLCASSYSALEQYFGPGTRLTVT.

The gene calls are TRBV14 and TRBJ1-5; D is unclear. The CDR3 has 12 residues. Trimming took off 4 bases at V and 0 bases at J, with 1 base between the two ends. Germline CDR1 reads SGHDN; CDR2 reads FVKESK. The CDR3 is CASSLSNQPQHF. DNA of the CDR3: TGTGCCAGCAGCCTTAGCAATCAGCCCCAGCATTTT.

The DNA for the CDR3 is TGTGCCAGCAGCCCCCCAAGGACAGACACCTATGGCTACACCTTC. It specifies CASSPPRTDTYGYTF. V gene TRBV5-5 combines with J gene TRBJ1-2; perhaps TRBD1 as D (6 bases). The V gene's germline CDR1 is SGHKS and CDR2 YYEKEE (reference sequence). This CDR3 spans 15 amino acids. The V end was cut by 4 bases, the J end by 4 bases, with 17 bases between. The whole variable domain, remainder taken from reference TRBV5-5 and TRBJ1-2, is DAGVTQSPTHLIKTRGQQVTLRCSPISGHKSVSWYQQVLGQGPQFIFQYYEKEERGRGNFPDRFSARQFPNYSSELNVNALLLGDSALYLCASSPPRTDTYGYTFGSGTRLTVV.

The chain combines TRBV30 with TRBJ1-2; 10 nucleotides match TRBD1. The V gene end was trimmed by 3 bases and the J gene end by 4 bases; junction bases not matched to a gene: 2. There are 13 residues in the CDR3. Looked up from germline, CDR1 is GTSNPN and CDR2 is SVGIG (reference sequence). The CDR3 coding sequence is TGTGCCTGGAGGACAGGGGGCAGCTATGGCTACACCTTC. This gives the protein CAWRTGGSYGYTF. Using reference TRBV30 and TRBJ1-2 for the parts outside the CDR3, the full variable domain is SQTIHQWPATLVQPVGSPLSLECTVEGTSNPNLYWYRQAAGRGLQLLFYSVGIGQISSEVPQNLSASRPQDRQFILSSKKLLLSDSGFYLCAWRTGGSYGYTFGSGTRLTVV.